The clone carrying this T cell receptor beta chain was found a few times. Its specificity is not known. This specimen comes from a study of cytomegalovirus exposure and HLA in healthy donors. The study, taken as a whole, reports: For cytomegalovirus status, the classifier reportedly gave diagnoses with high specificity and sensitivity. A later analysis found that most CMV-associated TCR beta chains appeared HLA-restricted.

The PCR used 60 Vbeta and 13 Jbeta primers. Libraries were prepared by immunoSEQ multiplex PCR; TCRdb keeps only in-frame clonotypes and omits some of them. The sample lists 150,000 or so clones, 65% to 75% occurring once. This TCR was recovered from a man aged 25-45 years in good health and CMV-seronegative. Sequenced material: PBMCs.

The CDR3 here is CASSPGGVNYEQYF. As DNA, the CDR3 is TGTGCCAGCAGCCCCGGCGGGGTAAACTACGAGCAGTACTTC. This rearrangement joins TRBV7-3 to TRBJ2-7; possible D gene TRBD2, 6 bases. The CDR3 loop spans 14 amino acids. Germline lookup yields CDR1 SGHTA and CDR2 FQGTGA. Between the trimmed V and J ends, which lost 5 bases and 3 bases, there was a span of 14 bases. The variable domain in full, completed from reference TRBV7-3 and TRBJ2-7, reads GAGVSQTPSNKVTEKGKYVELRCDPISGHTALYWYRQSLGQGPEFLIYFQGTGAADDSGLPNDRFFAVRPEGSVSTLKIQRTERGDSAVYLCASSPGGVNYEQYFGPGTRLTVT.